The 12 T cell receptor beta chains below come from one sample, sequenced in a study of beta chain features in type 1 diabetes. Study results and limitations: Type 1 diabetes patients had TCRB CDR3s that were shorter (moderately but significantly so) in all four CD4+ subsets.

No antigen has been assigned to these receptors. The authors reverse transcribed all of the isolated RNA, so sequencing captured expressed TCRB transcripts. This table comes from immunoSEQ multiplex PCR, and its TCRdb copy is limited to in-frame clones, with some not included. The data show 200,000 to 250,000 clones, with over 11% seen just once and approximately 0.018% held by the top ten. The source material was naive CD4+ T cells from blood. The receptors shown here come from a young man with type 1 diabetes.

This rearrangement joins TRBV30 to TRBJ1-2; perhaps TRBD1 as D (5 bases). The CDR3 sequence is 12 residues long. In germline, CDR1 is GTSNPN, CDR2 SVGIG (reference sequence). V dropped 0 bases and J dropped 6 bases, with 8 bases sitting between them. CDR3 sequence reads: CAWSVVRDGYTF. Here the CDR3 DNA reads TGTGCCTGGAGTGTAGTCAGGGATGGCTACACCTTC.

The V call is TRBV7-9, the J call TRBJ2-1; perhaps TRBD1 as D (6 bases). The CDR3 spans 18 residues. Germline V gives CDR1 SEHNR, CDR2 FQNEAQ (reference sequence). Trimming pared 5 bases from V and 1 base from J, leaving 21 bases between. The CDR3 sequence: CASSPGAIDRSSYNEQFF. The CDR3 coding sequence is TGTGCCAGCAGCCCAGGGGCCATAGACAGGAGTTCCTACAATGAGCAGTTCTTC.

The chain employs TRBV25-1 and TRBJ2-1; D is uncertain. CDR1 is MGHDK, CDR2 SYGVNS, per germline. V was pared by 3 bases and J by 4 bases, with 13 bases between. The CDR3 sequence is 15 residues long. In DNA, the CDR3 is TGTGCCAGCAGTGATAGCAGAAAACCTTACAATGAGCAGTTCTTC. Encoded protein: CASSDSRKPYNEQFF.

This clone has just a few counts. The CDR3 loop is CSVVREVMNTEAFF. CDR3 coding DNA: TGCAGCGTGGTGAGGGAGGTCATGAACACTGAAGCTTTCTTT. The gene calls are TRBV29-1 and TRBJ1-1, with D uncertain. Germline V gives CDR1 SQVTM, CDR2 ANQGSEA. The CDR3 loop spans 14 amino acids. The ends were cut back, 6 bases at V and 0 bases at J, with 14 bases in the middle.

This clone was detected a few times. This sequence joins TRBV7-6 and TRBJ2-3; 9 bases fit TRBD2. With V trimmed by 2 bases and J by 3 bases, 6 bases remained unmatched. The CDR3 has 16 amino acids. Germline CDR1 and CDR2: SGHVS and FNYEAQ. The chain's CDR3 is CASSLMAGGSTDTQYF. CDR3 sequence (DNA): TGTGCCAGCAGCTTAATGGCGGGGGGGTCGACAGATACGCAGTATTTT.

This clone was observed a handful of times. V gene TRBV4-1 combines with J gene TRBJ1-2; tentative D call: TRBD1 (6 bases). CDR1 is MGHRA, CDR2 YSYEKL, per germline. The CDR3 runs 14 residues. The V end was cut by 1 base, the J end by 4 bases, with 10 bases between. The CDR3 nucleotides read TGCGCCAGCAGCCAAGGGACAGCTCTCTATGGCTACACCTTC. Amino acids: CASSQGTALYGYTF.

This clone turned up a few times. The sample contains more than one DNA sequence encoding this CDR3. The rearrangement links TRBV30 to TRBJ2-2; D possibly corresponds to TRBD1 (5 bases). Germline CDR1 reads GTSNPN; CDR2 reads SVGIG (reference sequence). Trimming removed 0 bases from V and 1 base from J, with 9 bases in between. The CDR3 is 15 residues long. The CDR3 nucleotides are TGTGCCTGGAGTGTACGGCAGGGGAACACCGGGGAGCTGTTTTTT. Its translation is CAWSVRQGNTGELFF.

The rearrangement joins TRBV5-1 to TRBJ2-2; 8 bases fit TRBD1. With V trimmed by 2 bases and J by 6 bases, 6 bases remained unmatched. Germline values: CDR1 SGHRS, CDR2 YFSETQ. The CDR3 has 15 residues. The CDR3 is CASSFQTGVAGELFF. The CDR3 DNA reads as TGCGCCAGCAGCTTCCAGACAGGGGTCGCCGGGGAGCTGTTTTTT.

This chain links TRBV7-6 with TRBJ1-5; 7 positions match TRBD1. There are 16 residues in the CDR3. Germline loops: CDR1 SGHVS, CDR2 FNYEAQ. V lost 1 base, J lost 2 bases, and 5 bases stayed unmatched. In DNA, the CDR3 is TGTGCCAGCAGCTTAGGAGGGGGCTCCGGCAATCAGCCCCAGCATTTT. Protein product: CASSLGGGSGNQPQHF.

Written as DNA, the CDR3 is TGTGCCAGCTCATCCTCAGTGGAGGTAGCTGAAGCTTTCTTT. Translating gives CASSSSVEVAEAFF. The rearrangement joins TRBV18 to TRBJ1-1; D gene ambiguous. Trimming left V 5 bases short and J 6 bases short, with 16 bases between. This CDR3 has 14 residues. Per the germline V gene, CDR1 is KGHSH and CDR2 is LQKENI.

This clone was observed a handful of times. The chain employs TRBV7-2 and TRBJ2-7; no definite D call. The CDR3 runs to 13 residues. Germline V gene lookup returns CDR1 SGHTA and CDR2 FQGNSA. Trimming removed 5 bases at V and 3 bases at J, with 11 bases between. The CDR3 DNA reads as TGTGCCAGCAGCCCACCTTCTATCTACGAGCAGTACTTC. Its protein product is CASSPPSIYEQYF.

This chain joins TRBV5-1 and TRBJ1-6; TRBD1 is a possible D gene (5 bases). Germline-derived CDR1 and CDR2 are SGHRS and YFSETQ. V lost 4 bases, J lost 8 bases, and 16 bases lay in between. The CDR3 totals 15 residues. The CDR3 nucleotides are TGCGCCAGCAGCCCCGCAGTGGGGGGATATTCACCCCTCCACTTT. Amino acids: CASSPAVGGYSPLHF.